The sequence of this TCR beta chain was determined in a study of blood T cell repertoires in COVID-19. Study background: Specimens from acute and convalescent COVID-19 originated in the United States, Italy and Spain. From T cells, B-cell-depleted T cells, or PBMCs came the material, which was cDNA or gDNA.

The table came from immunoSEQ multiplex PCR; TCRdb's copy has only in-frame clones and leaves some out. The sample includes around 150,000 clones, under 90% of them seen just once. Germline V gene data show CDR1 as LGHNA and CDR2 as YSLEER. The V end lost 1 base, the J end lost 2 bases, and 11 bases lay between the germline ends. The CDR3 has 16 residues. The J gene is TRBJ2-2, the V gene TRBV4-3, with D possibly TRBD2 on 5 matching bases. Specimen: peripheral blood. The receptor was isolated from a woman older than 75 with acute or convalescent COVID-19. The CDR3 DNA reads TGCGCCAGCAGCCAAGTTCCCAGCGGTAACACCGGGGAGCTGTTTTTT. Translating it yields CASSQVPSGNTGELFF.